These T cell receptor beta chains were read from a single sample in a study of cytomegalovirus exposure and HLA in healthy donors. The repertoire was sequenced with immunoSEQ multiplex PCR; TCRdb's copy has only in-frame clones and lacks some. The table has some 240,000 clones, about nine tenths seen once. Sequencing input: PBMCs. Receptors were obtained from a girl aged 2 to 9 in good health and CMV-seronegative. CDR3s include the opening cysteine and the closing phenylalanine or tryptophan. D genes are given only for firm matches. Clone size is shown for a subset of rows, as once, few, many or a class of expanded clone.

cdr3_nt cdr3_aa d_call j_call v_call clone_size
TGTGCCAGCAGCTTATCCATAGAAGAGACCCAGTACTTC CASSLSIEETQYF NA TRBJ2-5 TRBV7-8 NA
TGTGCCAGTAAACCGGGACAGGGTCCCTACGAGCAGTACTTC CASKPGQGPYEQYF TRBD1 TRBJ2-7 TRBV19 NA
TGCGCCAGCAGCTTACTAGCGGGAGGCACAGATACGCAGTATTTT CASSLLAGGTDTQYF TRBD2 TRBJ2-3 TRBV5-1 NA
TGTGCCAGCAGTAGAAGCGGGGCCCAGCATTTT CASSRSGAQHF NA TRBJ1-5 TRBV6-5 NA
TGCGCCAGCAGCTTGGGGCTAGCGGGAGGGCCTCTCCCCCAGTACTTC CASSLGLAGGPLPQYF TRBD2 TRBJ2-5 TRBV5-1 NA
TGTGCCAGCAGTTACGGGGAGCAGACCCGCTCCTACGAGCAGTACTTC CASSYGEQTRSYEQYF NA TRBJ2-7 TRBV6-6 NA
TGTGCCATCAGTGACACGGACAGGGTTAAGATGAACACTGAAGCTTTCTTT CAISDTDRVKMNTEAFF TRBD1 TRBJ1-1 TRBV10-3 NA
TGCGCCAGCAGCCAAGACTTCCCGCGAGACACTGAAGCTTTCTTT CASSQDFPRDTEAFF NA TRBJ1-1 TRBV4-1 NA
TGTGCCAGCAGCCGACAGGAGAATGGGCTTGGAAACACCATATATTTT CASSRQENGLGNTIYF NA TRBJ1-3 TRBV5-4 NA
TGTGCCAGCAGCCTCGGACAGTCCTACGAGCAGTACTTC CASSLGQSYEQYF NA TRBJ2-7 TRBV5-6 NA
TGTGCCAGCCACTGGCAGGATGAAGAGACCCAGTACTTC CASHWQDEETQYF NA TRBJ2-5 TRBV5-4 NA
TGTGCCACCAGCAGGGGCGCAGATACGCAGTATTTT CATSRGADTQYF NA TRBJ2-3 TRBV15 NA
TGTGCCAGCAGCACCGTGGGCGCGGGGGTCACACACAATGAGCAGTTCTTC CASSTVGAGVTHNEQFF TRBD2 TRBJ2-1 TRBV28 NA
TGTGCCAGTAGTAGACAGGGTGAGAATCAGCCCCAGCATTTT CASSRQGENQPQHF TRBD1 TRBJ1-5 TRBV19 NA
TGTGCCAGCAGTTTGCTTGTCTCTAGCGGGGGGGTTCAAGAGACCCAGTACTTC CASSLLVSSGGVQETQYF TRBD2 TRBJ2-5 TRBV28 NA
TGTGCCAGCAGTGAACAGGCTTTCGGGGGCACTGAAGCTTTCTTT CASSEQAFGGTEAFF NA TRBJ1-1 TRBV6-1 NA
TGTGCCAGCAGCTTTGACCGACGGGGAGGCTACACCTTC CASSFDRRGGYTF NA TRBJ1-2 TRBV11-1 NA
TGTGCCAGTACCTCTGAGTCCCCCTACGAGCAGTACTTC CASTSESPYEQYF NA TRBJ2-7 TRBV19 NA
TGTGCCACCAGGACATTTTTCTTAGGTGGGGCCAACGTCCTGACTTTC CATRTFFLGGANVLTF NA TRBJ2-6 TRBV27 NA
TGTGCCATCAGTGAATCAGACAGGGACAACGCTGAAGCTTTCTTT CAISESDRDNAEAFF TRBD1 TRBJ1-1 TRBV10-3 NA
TGTGCCAGCAGTTATAATACGAACACCGGGGAGCTGTTTTTT CASSYNTNTGELFF NA TRBJ2-2 TRBV6-5 few
TGTGCCAGCACCAAAGACCAGGGGGGAGGCAATCAGCCCCAGCATTTT CASTKDQGGGNQPQHF TRBD1 TRBJ1-5 TRBV6-6 once
TGTGCCAGCAGCTTAGGGGGGAGTTTGGAGGGCGAGCAGTACTTC CASSLGGSLEGEQYF NA TRBJ2-7 TRBV7-6 NA
TGTGCCAGCAGATCGGACACGGTCAGGACAGATACGCAGTATTTT CASRSDTVRTDTQYF NA TRBJ2-3 TRBV6-6 NA
TGTGCCAGCAGCTTCCGGGGTTGGAATCAGCCCCAGCATTTT CASSFRGWNQPQHF NA TRBJ1-5 TRBV13 NA
TGTGCCAGCAGACCTAGCGGGAGGTTGGGGGTGGCAGATACGCAGTATTTT CASRPSGRLGVADTQYF TRBD2 TRBJ2-3 TRBV2 NA
TGTGCCAGCAGCAGCCGGGACAGGGAATACGAGCAGTACTTC CASSSRDREYEQYF TRBD1 TRBJ2-7 TRBV13 NA
TGTGCCATCAGTGAGTCAACTGGCGGGAGTACAGATACGCAGTATTTT CAISESTGGSTDTQYF TRBD2 TRBJ2-3 TRBV10-3 NA
TGTGCCAGCAGCCTGCTAGCTGGTTACGAGCAGTACTTC CASSLLAGYEQYF NA TRBJ2-7 TRBV7-9 NA
TGCGCCAGCAGTACAGGGACAGGGGATTCTAGCACAGATACGCAGTATTTT CASSTGTGDSSTDTQYF TRBD1 TRBJ2-3 TRBV10-1 NA
TGCGCCAGCAGCGCGACAGGGTTCTACGAGCAGTACTTC CASSATGFYEQYF TRBD1 TRBJ2-7 TRBV5-1 NA
TGTGCCAGCAGCTTCGTCGACAGGGACTTCTACGAGCAGTACTTC CASSFVDRDFYEQYF NA TRBJ2-7 TRBV7-2 NA
TGTGCCAGCAGTGGACTAGCGGCAGATACGCAGTATTTT CASSGLAADTQYF TRBD2 TRBJ2-3 TRBV6-1 NA
TGCGCCAGCAAAGAGGCGGGGCGCACAGATACGCAGTATTTT CASKEAGRTDTQYF NA TRBJ2-3 TRBV4-1 NA
TGTGCCAGCAGTCCGGGGGGGCCGTACAATGAGCAGTTCTTC CASSPGGPYNEQFF TRBD2 TRBJ2-1 TRBV27 NA
TGCGCCAGCTCCCGCAGGACTGAAGAGACCCAGTACTTC CASSRRTEETQYF NA TRBJ2-5 TRBV10-1 NA
TGTGCCAGCAGCTCCCTGGACAAGTACTATGGCTACACCTTC CASSSLDKYYGYTF NA TRBJ1-2 TRBV11-2 NA